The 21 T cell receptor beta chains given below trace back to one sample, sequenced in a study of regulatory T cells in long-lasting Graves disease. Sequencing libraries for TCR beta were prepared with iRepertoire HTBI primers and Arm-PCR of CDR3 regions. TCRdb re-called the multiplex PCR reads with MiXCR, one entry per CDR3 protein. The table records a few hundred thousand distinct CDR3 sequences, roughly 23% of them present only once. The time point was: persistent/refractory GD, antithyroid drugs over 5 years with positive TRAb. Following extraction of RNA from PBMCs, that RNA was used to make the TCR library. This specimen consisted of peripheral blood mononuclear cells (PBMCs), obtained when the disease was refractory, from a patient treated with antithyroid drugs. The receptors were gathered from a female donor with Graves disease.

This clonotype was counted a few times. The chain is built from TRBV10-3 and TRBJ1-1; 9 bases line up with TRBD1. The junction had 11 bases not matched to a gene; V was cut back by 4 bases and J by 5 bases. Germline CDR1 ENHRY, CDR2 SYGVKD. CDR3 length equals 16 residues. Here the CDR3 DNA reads TGTGCCATCAGTGGGACGGACAGGGGCGTTCTGACTGAAGCTTTCTTT. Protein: CAISGTDRGVLTEAFF.

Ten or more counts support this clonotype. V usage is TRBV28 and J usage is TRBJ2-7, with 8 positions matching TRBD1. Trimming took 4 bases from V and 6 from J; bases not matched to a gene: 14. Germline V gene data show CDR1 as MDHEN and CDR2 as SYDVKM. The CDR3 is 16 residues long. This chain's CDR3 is CASSYLTGTGRGEQYF. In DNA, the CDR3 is TGTGCCAGCAGTTATCTTACCGGGACAGGACGGGGCGAGCAGTACTTC. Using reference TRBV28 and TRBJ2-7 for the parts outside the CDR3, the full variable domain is DVKVTQSSRYLVKRTGEKVFLECVQDMDHENMFWYRQDPGLGLRLIYFSYDVKMKEKGDIPEGYSVSREKKERFSLILESASTNQTSMYLCASSYLTGTGRGEQYFGPGTRLTVT.

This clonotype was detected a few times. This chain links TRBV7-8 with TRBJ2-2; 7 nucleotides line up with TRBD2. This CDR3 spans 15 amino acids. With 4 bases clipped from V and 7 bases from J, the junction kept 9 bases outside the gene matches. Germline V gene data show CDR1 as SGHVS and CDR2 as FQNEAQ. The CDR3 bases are TGTGCCAGCAGCTCAAACCCGGGGGGAAGCGGGGAGCTGTTTTTT. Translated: CASSSNPGGSGELFF.

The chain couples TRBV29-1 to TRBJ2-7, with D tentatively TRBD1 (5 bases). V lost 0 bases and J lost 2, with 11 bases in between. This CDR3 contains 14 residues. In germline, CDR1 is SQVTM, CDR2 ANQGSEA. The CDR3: CSVEEWTPTYEQYF. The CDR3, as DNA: TGCAGCGTTGAAGAGTGGACACCGACCTACGAGCAGTACTTC.

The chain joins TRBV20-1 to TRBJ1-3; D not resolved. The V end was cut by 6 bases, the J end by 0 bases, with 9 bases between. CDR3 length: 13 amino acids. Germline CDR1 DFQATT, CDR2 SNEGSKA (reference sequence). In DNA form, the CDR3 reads TGCAGTGCCCGAGGAATCTCTGGAAACACCATATATTTT. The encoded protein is CSARGISGNTIYF.

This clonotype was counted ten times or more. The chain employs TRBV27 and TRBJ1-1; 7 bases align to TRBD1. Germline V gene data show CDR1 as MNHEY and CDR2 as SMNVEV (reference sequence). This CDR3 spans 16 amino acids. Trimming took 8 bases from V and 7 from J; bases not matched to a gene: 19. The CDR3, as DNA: TGTGCCAGCCAAAGGAACGCCGGGACAGCCAACGATGAAGCTTTCTTT. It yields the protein CASQRNAGTANDEAFF.

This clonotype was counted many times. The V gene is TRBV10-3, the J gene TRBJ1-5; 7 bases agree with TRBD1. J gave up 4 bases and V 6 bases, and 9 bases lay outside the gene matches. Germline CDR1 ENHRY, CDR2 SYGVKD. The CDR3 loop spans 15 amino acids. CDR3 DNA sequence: TGTGCCATCAGGGAAGGACAGGCAAGTAATCAGCCCCAGCATTTT. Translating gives CAIREGQASNQPQHF.

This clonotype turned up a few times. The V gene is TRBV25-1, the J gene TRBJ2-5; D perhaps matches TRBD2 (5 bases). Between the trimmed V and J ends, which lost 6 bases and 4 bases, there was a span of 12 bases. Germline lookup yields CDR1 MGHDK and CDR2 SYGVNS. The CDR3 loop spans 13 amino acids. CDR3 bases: TGTGCCAGCAGAACGGGGAGCCGAGAGACCCAGTACTTC. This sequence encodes CASRTGSRETQYF.

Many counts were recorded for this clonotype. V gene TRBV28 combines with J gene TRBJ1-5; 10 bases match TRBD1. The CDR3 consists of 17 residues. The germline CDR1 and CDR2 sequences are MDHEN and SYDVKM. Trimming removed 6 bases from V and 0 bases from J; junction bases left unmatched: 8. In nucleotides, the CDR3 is TGTGCCAGCAGCTTGGGACAGGGGCCCCTTAGCAATCAGCCCCAGCATTTT. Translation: CASSLGQGPLSNQPQHF. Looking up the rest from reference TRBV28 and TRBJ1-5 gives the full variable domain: DVKVTQSSRYLVKRTGEKVFLECVQDMDHENMFWYRQDPGLGLRLIYFSYDVKMKEKGDIPEGYSVSREKKERFSLILESASTNQTSMYLCASSLGQGPLSNQPQHFGDGTRLSIL.

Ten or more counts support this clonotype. In DNA, the CDR3 is TGTGCCATCAGGGGGGACGCGGGATTGTACTTC. Its translation: CAIRGDAGLYF. The chain joins TRBV10-3 to TRBJ2-7, with D possibly TRBD2 on 6 matching bases. In germline, CDR1 is ENHRY, CDR2 SYGVKD. There are 11 residues in the CDR3. V gave up 6 bases and J gave up 12 bases, with 15 bases separating them.

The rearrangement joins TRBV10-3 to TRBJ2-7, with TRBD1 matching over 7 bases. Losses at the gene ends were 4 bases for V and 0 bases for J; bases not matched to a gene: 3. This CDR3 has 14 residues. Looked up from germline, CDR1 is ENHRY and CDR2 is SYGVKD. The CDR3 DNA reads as TGTGCCATCAGTGGGGCAGGGGGCTCCTACGAGCAGTACTTC. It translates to CAISGAGGSYEQYF.

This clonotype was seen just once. The CDR3 bases are TGTGCCAGCAGTTTAAGCGGTTCGAACTATGGCTACACCTTC. Amino acids: CASSLSGSNYGYTF. The V and J genes are TRBV28 and TRBJ1-2; D not certain. This CDR3 has 14 amino acids. Between the trimmed V and J ends, which lost 2 bases and 2 bases, there was a span of 9 bases. Germline V gives CDR1 MDHEN, CDR2 SYDVKM.

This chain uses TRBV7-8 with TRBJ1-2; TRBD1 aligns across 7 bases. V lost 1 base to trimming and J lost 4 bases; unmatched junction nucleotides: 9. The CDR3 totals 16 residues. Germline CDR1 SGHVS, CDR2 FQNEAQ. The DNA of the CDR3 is TGTGCCAGCAGCTTAGAAGACAGGGAGATCCTCTATGGCTACACCTTC. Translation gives CASSLEDREILYGYTF. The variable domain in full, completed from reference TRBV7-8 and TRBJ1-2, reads GAGVSQSPRYKVAKRGQDVALRCDPISGHVSLFWYQQALGQGPEFLTYFQNEAQLDKSGLPSDRFFAERPEGSVSTLKIQRTQQEDSAVYLCASSLEDREILYGYTFGSGTRLTVV.

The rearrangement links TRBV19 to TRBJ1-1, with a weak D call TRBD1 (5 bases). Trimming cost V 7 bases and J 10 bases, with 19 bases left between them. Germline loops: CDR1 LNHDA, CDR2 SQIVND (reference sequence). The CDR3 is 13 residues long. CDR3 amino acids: CASTLGGSPTAFF. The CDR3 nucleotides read TGTGCCAGTACCCTCGGGGGGTCTCCGACAGCTTTCTTT. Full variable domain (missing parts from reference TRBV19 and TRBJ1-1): DGGITQSPKYLFRKEGQNVTLSCEQNLNHDAMYWYRQDPGQGLRLIYYSQIVNDFQKGDIAEGYSVSREKKESFPLTVTSAQKNPTAFYLCASTLGGSPTAFFGQGTRLTVV.

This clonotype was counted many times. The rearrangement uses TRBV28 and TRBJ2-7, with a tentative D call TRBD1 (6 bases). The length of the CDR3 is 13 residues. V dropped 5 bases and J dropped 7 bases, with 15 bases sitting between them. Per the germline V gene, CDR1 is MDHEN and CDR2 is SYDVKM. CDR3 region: CASSIQGRREQYF. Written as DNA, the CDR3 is TGTGCCAGCAGTATACAGGGTCGGAGGGAGCAGTACTTC. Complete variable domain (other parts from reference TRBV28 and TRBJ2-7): DVKVTQSSRYLVKRTGEKVFLECVQDMDHENMFWYRQDPGLGLRLIYFSYDVKMKEKGDIPEGYSVSREKKERFSLILESASTNQTSMYLCASSIQGRREQYFGPGTRLTVT.

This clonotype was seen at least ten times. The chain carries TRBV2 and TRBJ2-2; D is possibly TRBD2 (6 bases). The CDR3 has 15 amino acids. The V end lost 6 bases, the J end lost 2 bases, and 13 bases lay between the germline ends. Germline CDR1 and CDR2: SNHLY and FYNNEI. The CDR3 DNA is TGTGCCAGCAGATGGGACTCAGGCAACACCGGGGAGCTGTTTTTT. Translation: CASRWDSGNTGELFF.

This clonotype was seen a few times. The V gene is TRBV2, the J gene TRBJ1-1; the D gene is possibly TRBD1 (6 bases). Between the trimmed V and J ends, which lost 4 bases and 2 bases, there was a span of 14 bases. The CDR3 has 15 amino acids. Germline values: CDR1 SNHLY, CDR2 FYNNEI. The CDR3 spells CASSGGGTINTEAFF. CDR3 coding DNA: TGTGCCAGCAGTGGGGGCGGGACAATAAACACTGAAGCTTTCTTT.

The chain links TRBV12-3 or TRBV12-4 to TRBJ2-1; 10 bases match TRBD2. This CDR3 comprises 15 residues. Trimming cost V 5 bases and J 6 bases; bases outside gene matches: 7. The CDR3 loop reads CASSLTSGDVNEQFF. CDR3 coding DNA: TGTGCCAGCAGTCTAACTAGCGGGGACGTCAATGAGCAGTTCTTC.

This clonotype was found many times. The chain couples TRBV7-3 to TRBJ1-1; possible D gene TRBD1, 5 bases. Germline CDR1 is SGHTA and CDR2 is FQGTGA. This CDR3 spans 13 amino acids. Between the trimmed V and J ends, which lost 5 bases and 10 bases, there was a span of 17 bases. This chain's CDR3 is CASSAHQGTRAFF. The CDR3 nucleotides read TGTGCCAGCAGCGCTCACCAGGGTACTCGAGCTTTCTTT.

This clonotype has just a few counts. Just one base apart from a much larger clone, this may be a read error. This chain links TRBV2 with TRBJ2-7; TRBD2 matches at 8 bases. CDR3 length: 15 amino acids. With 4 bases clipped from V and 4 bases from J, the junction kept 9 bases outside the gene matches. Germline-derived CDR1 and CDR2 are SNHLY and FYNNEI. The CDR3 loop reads CASSVGAGVRYEQYF. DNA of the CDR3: TGTGCCAGCAGTGTAGGAGCGGGAGTTAGGTACGAGCAGTACTTC.

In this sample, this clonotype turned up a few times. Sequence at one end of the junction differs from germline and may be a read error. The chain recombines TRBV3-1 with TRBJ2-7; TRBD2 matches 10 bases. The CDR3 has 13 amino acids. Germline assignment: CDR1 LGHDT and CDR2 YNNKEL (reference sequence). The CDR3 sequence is CASSEWTGTSVFF. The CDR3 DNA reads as TGTGCCAGCAGCGAATGGACTGGGACTAGCGTTTTCTTC.